This T cell receptor (beta chain) is drawn from a study of control samples from healthy donors and cancer patients. This CDR3 is 14 amino acids long. With V trimmed by 3 bases and J by 6 bases, 6 bases remained unmatched. Germline V gene sequence: CDR1 KGHSH, CDR2 LQKENI. Using immunoSEQ multiplex PCR, the repertoire was profiled, and TCRdb retains in-frame clones only, with some absent. Of tens of thousands of clones listed, around 94% are singletons. Input material: blood. The J gene is TRBJ2-7, the V gene TRBV18, with TRBD1 matching over 9 bases. The TCR was taken from a woman aged 18-29 years in good health. DNA for the CDR3: TGTGCCAGCTCACCGGGACAGGGATTTGGCGAGCAGTACTTC. It encodes CASSPGQGFGEQYF.